The 9 T cell receptor beta chains presented below share a single source sample, sequenced in a study of regulatory T cells in long-lasting Graves disease. The time point denotes: newly diagnosed GD, antithyroid drugs for less than 3 months. The TCR library was made from RNA extracted from PBMCs. Assembly of TCR beta libraries relied on iRepertoire HTBI primers together with Arm-PCR of CDR3 regions. TCRdb redid the calling of the multiplex PCR reads with MiXCR, one entry per CDR3 protein. The sample includes some 410,000 distinct CDR3 sequences, roughly 15% seen only once; the top ten take roughly a tenth. The same sample was also studied in work on T cells in Graves' hyperthyroidism and ophthalmopathy.

Sequenced material: peripheral blood mononuclear cells (PBMCs), taken at new diagnosis, from a patient treated with antithyroid drugs. The source is a woman aged 25-40 years with Graves disease.

This clonotype was recorded at least ten times. The chain links TRBV18 to TRBJ2-1; D unclear. The CDR3 length is 11 residues. Germline CDR1 and CDR2: KGHSH and LQKENI. V was cut by 3 bases and J by 10 bases, with 7 bases left in between. The CDR3: CASSPIREQFF. As DNA, the CDR3 is TGTGCCAGCTCACCGATCAGGGAGCAGTTCTTC.

This clonotype has at least ten counts. The chain recombines TRBV28 with TRBJ1-2, with D uncertain. Trimming stripped 2 bases from V and 5 bases from J, with 12 bases between. This CDR3 is 14 amino acids long. Germline V gene sequence: CDR1 MDHEN, CDR2 SYDVKM. The CDR3 DNA sequence: TGTGCCAGCAGTTTAGTTAGGAACGGGTATGGCTACACCTTC. Translated: CASSLVRNGYGYTF.

V gene TRBV5-1 combines with J gene TRBJ2-2; maybe TRBD1 (5 bases). Trimming took off 3 bases at V and 8 bases at J, with 8 bases between the two ends. Germline V CDR1 and CDR2: SGHRS, YFSETQ. CDR3 length: 12 residues. CDR3 nucleotide sequence: TGCGCCAGCAGCTATCGACAGGGGGAGCTGTTTTTT. Translating gives CASSYRQGELFF.

This clonotype showed up just a few times. The chain joins TRBV6-1 to TRBJ2-1, with D possibly being TRBD1 (6 bases). Trimming pared 8 bases from V and 0 bases from J, leaving 11 bases between. Germline V CDR1 and CDR2: MNHNS, SASEGT. There are 14 residues in the CDR3. The CDR3 reads CASGGLSSYNEQFF. DNA of the CDR3: TGTGCCAGCGGGGGCCTAAGCTCCTACAATGAGCAGTTCTTC.

In its sample, this clonotype was seen many times. This chain joins TRBV13 and TRBJ1-1; D unresolved. The germline V and J ends were trimmed by 6 bases and 4 bases, with 9 bases remaining between them. The CDR3 sequence is 12 residues long. Germline V gene sequence: CDR1 PRHDT, CDR2 FYEKMQ (reference sequence). The CDR3: CASRSLGTEAFF. In DNA form, the CDR3 reads TGTGCCAGCAGGTCCCTGGGCACTGAAGCTTTCTTT.

This clonotype was seen a handful of times. The CDR3 nucleotides read TGTGCCAGCAGAAGGACTAGCGGGACAGATACGCAGTATTTT. Its protein is CASRRTSGTDTQYF. The gene calls are TRBV6-1 and TRBJ2-3; 11 bases fit TRBD2. The CDR3 covers 14 residues. V was pared by 6 bases and J by 3 bases, with 2 bases of the junction left unmatched. Germline V gene sequence: CDR1 MNHNS, CDR2 SASEGT.

This clonotype was recorded many times. The germline gene is not matched at one end of the junction; a read error may be the cause. The chain joins TRBV7-7 to TRBJ2-1; D possibly corresponds to TRBD2 (5 bases). CDR3 length: 12 amino acids. CDR1 and CDR2 from the germline V gene are SSHAT and FNYEAQ (reference sequence). The CDR3 region is CASSSGGGEQFF. CDR3 DNA sequence: TGTGCTAGCAGCTCAGGAGGTGGTGAGCAGTTCTTC. The whole variable domain, filled in from reference TRBV7-7 and TRBJ2-1, reads GAGVSQSPRYKVTKRGQDVTLRCDPISSHATLYWYQQALGQGPEFLTYFNYEAQPDKSGLPSDRFSAERPEGSISTLTIQRTEQRDSAMYRCASSSGGGEQFFGPGTRLTVL.

This clonotype was recorded at least ten times. The chain uses TRBV11-2 and TRBJ2-1; TRBD2 matches 11 bases. The CDR3 is 14 residues long. V shed 5 bases, J shed 7 bases, and the junction held 4 bases outside the gene matches. Germline V CDR1 and CDR2: SGHAT, FQNNGV. The CDR3 DNA is TGTGCCAGCAGCCGACTAGCGGGAACAAATGAGCAGTTCTTC. Its translation: CASSRLAGTNEQFF. Using reference TRBV11-2 and TRBJ2-1 for the parts outside the CDR3, the full variable domain is EAGVAQSPRYKIIEKRQSVAFWCNPISGHATLYWYQQILGQGPKLLIQFQNNGVVDDSQLPKDRFSAERLKGVDSTLKIQPAKLEDSAVYLCASSRLAGTNEQFFGPGTRLTVL.

The chain joins TRBV11-3 to TRBJ1-3; D gene uncertain. CDR3 length equals 14 residues. Trimming took off 1 base at V and 2 bases at J, with 6 bases between the two ends. In germline, CDR1 is SGHNT, CDR2 YENEEA. The CDR3 here is CASSLGPPGNTIYF. Written as DNA, the CDR3 is TGTGCCAGCAGCTTAGGACCCCCTGGAAACACCATATATTTT.